This is a list of T cell receptor beta chains from one sample in a study of vaccination and CD4 T cells after COVID-19. Which antigens these TCRs recognize remains unknown. A single record per CDR3 protein comes from TCRdb applying MiXCR to the PCR reads. Here the sample spans approximately 11,000 distinct CDR3 sequences, around three quarters being singletons. The sample comprised CD4+ T cells from blood, cultured in vitro. The receptor source for this set is a human donor who had recovered from COVID-19. Both conserved end residues are part of each CDR3. A D gene is named only where the DNA matches it firmly. Part of the rows lack a size; the others show once, few, many or a class for expanded clones.

>TRBJ1-2|-|TRBV21-1|-
TGTGCCGGTCATTACAACGCGAATTATGGCTACACCTTC
CAGHYNANYGYTF
>TRBJ2-2|-|TRBV27|-
TGTGCCAGCCGTAGGGAGACCGGGGAGCTGTTTTTT
CASRRETGELFF
>TRBJ2-7|-|TRBV7-9|TRBD1
TGTGCCAGCAGCTTAGTGACAGGGTGGGGGTACTTC
CASSLVTGWGYF
>TRBJ2-4|once|TRBV7-9|-
TGTGCCGACCGCGATTTGTCCGCCGGGCAGTACTTC
CADRDLSAGQYF
>TRBJ2-3|few|TRBV11-1|TRBD2
TGTGCCAGCAGCTTAGAAGGTCTAGCGGGAGGGCCTAGAGATACGCAGTATTTT
CASSLEGLAGGPRDTQYF
>TRBJ2-2|-|TRBV20-1|TRBD2
TGCAGTGCTGGGCGGACTAGCGATACGAACACCGGGGAGCTGTTTTTT
CSAGRTSDTNTGELFF
>TRBJ1-5|-|TRBV27|-
TGTGCCAGCAGTTCCCTACAGGGTAAGCAGCCCCAGCATTTT
CASSSLQGKQPQHF
>TRBJ1-1|-|TRBV20-1|-
TGCAGTGCCTTAGGGGACACGACAGTCATGAACACTGAAGCTTTCTTT
CSALGDTTVMNTEAFF
>TRBJ2-5|few|TRBV18|-
TGTGCCAGCTCCCCGTACCAAGAGACCCAGTACTTC
CASSPYQETQYF
>TRBJ1-1|-|TRBV7-3|-
TGTGCCAGCAGCTTAGATAGGGACACTGAAGCTTTCTTT
CASSLDRDTEAFF
>TRBJ2-1|-|TRBV7-9|-
TGTGCCAGCAGCGTGCCTCAGGGGGAGGGGTTCTTC
CASSVPQGEGFF
>TRBJ1-6|few|TRBV20-1|TRBD1
TGCAGTGCTCGACAGGGGTTTGCGTCTAATTCACCCCTCCACTTT
CSARQGFASNSPLHF
>TRBJ2-3|-|TRBV6-2/TRBV6-3|TRBD2
TGTGCCAGCAGTCGATCCGGGACTATTCCAGATACGCAGTATTTT
CASSRSGTIPDTQYF
>TRBJ1-4|-|TRBV7-9|-
TGTGCCAGCAGCTTCGGGACCGCGAATGAAAAACTGTTTTTT
CASSFGTANEKLFF
>TRBJ2-1|-|TRBV14|-
TGTGCCAGCAGCCAAGCAGGGGAGAAGGGGTTCTTC
CASSQAGEKGFF
>TRBJ2-5|few|TRBV7-3|-
TGTGCCAGCAGCTTATTAGGGCGTATGGGAGAGACCCAGTACTTC
CASSLLGRMGETQYF
>TRBJ2-3|-|TRBV7-2|TRBD1
TGTGCCAGCAGCGAACATGGGACAGGACCCACAGATACGCAGTATTTT
CASSEHGTGPTDTQYF
>TRBJ2-5|-|TRBV24-1|-
TGTGCCACCAGTGACCCTTGGTCCGGGATAGCGGCCATTCAAGAGACCCAGTACTTC
CATSDPWSGIAAIQETQYF
>TRBJ2-5|-|TRBV7-2|TRBD2
TGTGCCAGCAGCATCTCTAGCGGGAGTGGGCAAGAGACCCAGTACTTC
CASSISSGSGQETQYF
>TRBJ1-6|-|TRBV6-1|TRBD1
TGTGCCAGCAGAGTTAGGGGGCTGGTAGGCAATTCACCCCTCCACTTT
CASRVRGLVGNSPLHF
>TRBJ1-5|few|TRBV20-1|-
TGCAGTGCGGGATTTTATAGCAATCAGCCCCAGCATTTT
CSAGFYSNQPQHF
>TRBJ2-3|-|TRBV7-9|TRBD2
TGTGCCAGCAGCCGCACTAGCGGTACGCAGTATTTT
CASSRTSGTQYF
>TRBJ1-2|-|TRBV15|-
TGTGCCACCAGCAGAGATGGAGGGCGTCAGGGTTCTAACTATGGCTACACCTTC
CATSRDGGRQGSNYGYTF
>TRBJ1-2|-|TRBV20-1|-
TGCAGTGCCAACGCGGACCCCGGGAACTATGGCTACACCTTC
CSANADPGNYGYTF
>TRBJ2-3|-|TRBV7-2|-
TGTGCCAGCAGCTCCGATAGGGGAGCTACGCAGTATTTT
CASSSDRGATQYF
>TRBJ1-1|-|TRBV28|-
TGTGCCAGCAGTCCCATTAAGCTCGCCACTGAAGCTTTCTTT
CASSPIKLATEAFF
>TRBJ2-3|once|TRBV6-1|TRBD2
TGTGCCAGCAGGAAAGGCGGGGGTAGCACAGATACGCAGTATTTT
CASRKGGGSTDTQYF
>TRBJ2-1|-|TRBV7-3|TRBD2
TGTGCCAGCAGCCGACAGGGACTAGCGGACTACAATGAGCAGTTCTTC
CASSRQGLADYNEQFF
>TRBJ2-1|-|TRBV15|-
TGTGCCACCAGCAGAGATCGGGGAACCTACAATGAGCAGTTCTTC
CATSRDRGTYNEQFF
>TRBJ2-5|-|TRBV7-2|TRBD2
TGTGCCAGCAGCTTCGGGGGAGCGGGAGGGGAGACCCAGTACTTC
CASSFGGAGGETQYF
>TRBJ1-1|-|TRBV14|-
TGTGCCAGCAGCCGAATTAAAGGGGAGCTTTCTTTT
CASSRIKGELSF
>TRBJ1-6|-|TRBV2|-
TGTGCCAGCAGTCAACAGGGTTTCAATTCACCCCTCCACTTT
CASSQQGFNSPLHF
>TRBJ1-5|-|TRBV28|-
TGTGCCAGCAGGTTGAGATTTCAGCCCCAGCATTTT
CASRLRFQPQHF
>TRBJ2-3|few|TRBV7-2|-
TGTGCCAGCAGCTTAGTACCGTTCCGCACAGATACGCAGTATTTT
CASSLVPFRTDTQYF
>TRBJ1-5|once|TRBV6-1|TRBD1
TGTGCCAGCAGGCGGACAGGGAATGAGCCCCAGCATTTT
CASRRTGNEPQHF
>TRBJ2-1|-|TRBV21-1|-
TGTGCCAGCAGCACCCATCCCCCAACCGGGAGAAGCTCCTACAATGAGCAGTTCTTC
CASSTHPPTGRSSYNEQFF
>TRBJ2-3|-|TRBV6-5|-
TGTGCCAGCAGTTACCGAGACGCCGGGGATACGCAGTATTTT
CASSYRDAGDTQYF
>TRBJ2-7|few|TRBV20-1|-
TGCAGTGCTAGCTACGGGAGCGACTACGAGCAGTACTTC
CSASYGSDYEQYF
>TRBJ2-4|-|TRBV10-3|-
TGTGCGACAGGGGCGGGAGAGGGGATAGTCGGCAAAAACATTCAGTACTTC
CATGAGEGIVGKNIQYF
>TRBJ2-2|-|TRBV20-1|TRBD1
TGCAGTGCTAGCGGGCAGGGGGCGCGGACCGGGGAGCTGTTTTTT
CSASGQGARTGELFF
>TRBJ2-1|-|TRBV6-2/TRBV6-3|-
TGTGCCAGCAGTTACTCCGGGATGGGGCGGGGAAGAAACTACAATGAGCAGTTCTTC
CASSYSGMGRGRNYNEQFF